What follows is one T cell receptor (beta chain) and its context. Trimming stripped 6 bases from V and 5 bases from J, with 16 bases between. This CDR3 has 14 residues. CDR1 and CDR2 from the germline V gene are LNHDA and SQIVND (reference sequence). The assay ran at deep level. Template for every sorted-subset replicate PCR totaled about 0.2 ug DNA, some 30,000 T cell genomes. Repertoires were generated with immunoSEQ multiplex PCR, while TCRdb's copy carries only in-frame clones and drops some. The sample lists about 2.1 million clones, just over 90% seen once, with about 1.6% in the top ten. The data stem from a study of shared clonotypes between healthy human individuals. The naive CD8 fraction comprised CD45RO-negative cells positively selected for CCR7 and excluded terminally differentiated effector memory CD45RA+ cells. Caucasian adults living in Nashville, Tennessee, provided all samples.

The rearrangement joins TRBV19 to TRBJ1-2, with TRBD1 as a possible D gene (6 bases). Sample: naive CD8+ T cells from PBMCs. This TCR derives from a man between 18 and 29 years old in good health. Some clones in this sample may be carry-over from other donors' samples. CDR3: CASSQGSTGYGYTF. The CDR3 region has the DNA TGTGCCAGTAGCCAGGGGTCTACTGGGTATGGCTACACCTTC.